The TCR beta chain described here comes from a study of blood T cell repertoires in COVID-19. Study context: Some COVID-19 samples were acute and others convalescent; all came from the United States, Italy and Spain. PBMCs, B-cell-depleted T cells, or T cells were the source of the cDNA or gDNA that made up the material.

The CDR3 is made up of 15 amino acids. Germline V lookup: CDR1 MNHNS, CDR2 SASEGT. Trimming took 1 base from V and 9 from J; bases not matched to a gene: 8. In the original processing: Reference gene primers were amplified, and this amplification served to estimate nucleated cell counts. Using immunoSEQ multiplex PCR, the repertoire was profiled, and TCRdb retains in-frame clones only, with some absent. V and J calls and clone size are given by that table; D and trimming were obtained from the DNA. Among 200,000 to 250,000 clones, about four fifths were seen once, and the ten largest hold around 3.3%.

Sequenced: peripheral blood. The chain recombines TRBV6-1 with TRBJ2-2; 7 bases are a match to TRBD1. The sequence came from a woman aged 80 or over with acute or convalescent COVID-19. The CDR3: CASSEGGRGRRELFF. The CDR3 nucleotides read TGTGCCAGCAGTGAAGGAGGAAGGGGGCGAAGGGAGCTGTTTTTT.